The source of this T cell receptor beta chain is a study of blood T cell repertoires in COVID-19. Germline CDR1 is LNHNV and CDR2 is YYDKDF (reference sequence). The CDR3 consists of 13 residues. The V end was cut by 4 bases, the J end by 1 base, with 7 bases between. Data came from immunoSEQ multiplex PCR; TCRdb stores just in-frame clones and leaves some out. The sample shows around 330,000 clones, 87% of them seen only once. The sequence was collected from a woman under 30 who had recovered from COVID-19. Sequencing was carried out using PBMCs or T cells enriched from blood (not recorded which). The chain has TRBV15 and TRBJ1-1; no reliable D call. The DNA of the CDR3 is TGTGCCACCAGCACTTCGCGGAACACTGAAGCTTTCTTT. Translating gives CATSTSRNTEAFF.